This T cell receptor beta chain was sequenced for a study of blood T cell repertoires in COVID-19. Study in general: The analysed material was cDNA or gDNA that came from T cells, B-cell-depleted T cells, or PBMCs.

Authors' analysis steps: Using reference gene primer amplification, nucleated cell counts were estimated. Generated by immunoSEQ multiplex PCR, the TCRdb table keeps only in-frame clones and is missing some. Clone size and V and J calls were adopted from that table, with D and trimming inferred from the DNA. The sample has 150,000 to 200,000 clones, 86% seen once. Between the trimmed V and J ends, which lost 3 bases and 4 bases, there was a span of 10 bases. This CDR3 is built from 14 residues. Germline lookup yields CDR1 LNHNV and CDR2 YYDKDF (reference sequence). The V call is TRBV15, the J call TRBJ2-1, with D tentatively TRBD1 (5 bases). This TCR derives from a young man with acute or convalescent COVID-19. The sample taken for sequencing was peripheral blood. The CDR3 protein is CATSRAQGYNEQFF. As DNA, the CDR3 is TGTGCCACCAGCAGGGCCCAGGGTTACAATGAGCAGTTCTTC.